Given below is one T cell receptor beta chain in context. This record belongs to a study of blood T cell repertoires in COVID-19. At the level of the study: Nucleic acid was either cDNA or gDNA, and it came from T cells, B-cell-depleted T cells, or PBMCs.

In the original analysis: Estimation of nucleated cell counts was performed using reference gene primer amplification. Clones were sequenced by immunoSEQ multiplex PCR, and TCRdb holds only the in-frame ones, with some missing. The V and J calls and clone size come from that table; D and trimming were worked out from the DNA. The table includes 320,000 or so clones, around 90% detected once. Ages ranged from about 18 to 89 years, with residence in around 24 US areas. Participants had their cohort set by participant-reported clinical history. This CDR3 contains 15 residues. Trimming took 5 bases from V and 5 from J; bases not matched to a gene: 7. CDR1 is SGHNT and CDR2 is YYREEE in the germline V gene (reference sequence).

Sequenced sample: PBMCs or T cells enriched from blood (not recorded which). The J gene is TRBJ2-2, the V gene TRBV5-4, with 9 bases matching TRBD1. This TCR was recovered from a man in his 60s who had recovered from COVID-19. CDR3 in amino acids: CASSQQGAGTGELFF. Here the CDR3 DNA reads TGTGCCAGCAGTCAACAGGGGGCGGGTACCGGGGAGCTGTTTTTT.